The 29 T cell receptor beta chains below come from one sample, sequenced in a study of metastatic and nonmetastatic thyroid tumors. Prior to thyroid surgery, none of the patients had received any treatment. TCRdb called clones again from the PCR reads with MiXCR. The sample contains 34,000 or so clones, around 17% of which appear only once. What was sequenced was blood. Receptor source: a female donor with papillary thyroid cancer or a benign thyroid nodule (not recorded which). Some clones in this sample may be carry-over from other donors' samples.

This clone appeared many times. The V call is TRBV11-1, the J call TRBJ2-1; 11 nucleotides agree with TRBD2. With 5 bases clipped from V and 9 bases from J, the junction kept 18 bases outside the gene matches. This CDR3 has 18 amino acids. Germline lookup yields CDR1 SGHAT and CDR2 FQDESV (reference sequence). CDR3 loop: CASSGNLFSGRARGEQFF. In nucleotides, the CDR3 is TGTGCCAGCAGCGGAAACCTTTTTAGCGGGAGGGCCAGGGGTGAGCAGTTCTTC.

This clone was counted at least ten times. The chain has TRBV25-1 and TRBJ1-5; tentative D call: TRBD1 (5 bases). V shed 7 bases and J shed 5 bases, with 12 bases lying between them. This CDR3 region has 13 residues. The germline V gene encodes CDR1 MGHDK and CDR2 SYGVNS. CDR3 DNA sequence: TGTGCCAGCAAATCAGGGTGGGATCAGCCCCAGCATTTT. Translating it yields CASKSGWDQPQHF.

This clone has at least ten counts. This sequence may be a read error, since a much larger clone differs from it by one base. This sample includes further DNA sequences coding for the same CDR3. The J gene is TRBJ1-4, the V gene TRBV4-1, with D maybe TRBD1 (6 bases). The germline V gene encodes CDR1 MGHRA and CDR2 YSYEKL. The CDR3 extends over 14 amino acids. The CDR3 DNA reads TGCGCCAGCAGCCGTGGACAGTTTAATGAAAAGCTGTTTTTT. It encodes CASSRGQFNEKLFF.

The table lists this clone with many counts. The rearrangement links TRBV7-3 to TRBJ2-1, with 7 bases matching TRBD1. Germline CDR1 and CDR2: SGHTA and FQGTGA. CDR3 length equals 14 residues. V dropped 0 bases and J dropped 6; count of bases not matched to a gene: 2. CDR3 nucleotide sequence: TGTGCCAGCAGCTTAACTGCAGGGGGCAATGAGCAGTTCTTC. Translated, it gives CASSLTAGGNEQFF.

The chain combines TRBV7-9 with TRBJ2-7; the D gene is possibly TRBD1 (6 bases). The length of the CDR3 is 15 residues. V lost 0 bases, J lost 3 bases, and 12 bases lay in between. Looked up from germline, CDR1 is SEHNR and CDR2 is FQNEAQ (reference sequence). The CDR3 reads CASSLAGGQFYEQYF. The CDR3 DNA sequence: TGTGCCAGCAGCTTAGCAGGGGGACAATTCTACGAGCAGTACTTC.

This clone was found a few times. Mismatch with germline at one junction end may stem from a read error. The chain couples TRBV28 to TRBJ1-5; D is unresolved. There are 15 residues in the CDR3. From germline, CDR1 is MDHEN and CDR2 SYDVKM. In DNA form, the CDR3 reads TGTGCCATCAGTTTTCCCCCAGGATACAATCAGCCCCAGCATTTT. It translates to CAISFPPGYNQPQHF. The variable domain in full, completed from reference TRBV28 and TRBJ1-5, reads DVKVTQSSRYLVKRTGEKVFLECVQDMDHENMFWYRQDPGLGLRLIYFSYDVKMKEKGDIPEGYSVSREKKERFSLILESASTNQTSMYLCAISFPPGYNQPQHFGDGTRLSIL.

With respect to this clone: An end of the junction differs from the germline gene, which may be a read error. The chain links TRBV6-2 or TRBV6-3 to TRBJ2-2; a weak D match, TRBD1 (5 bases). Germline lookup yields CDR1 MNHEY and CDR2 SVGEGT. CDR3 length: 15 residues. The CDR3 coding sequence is TGTGCCATCAGTTTGACAGCTGGTCCCGCCGGGGAGCTGTTTTTT. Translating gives CAISLTAGPAGELFF.

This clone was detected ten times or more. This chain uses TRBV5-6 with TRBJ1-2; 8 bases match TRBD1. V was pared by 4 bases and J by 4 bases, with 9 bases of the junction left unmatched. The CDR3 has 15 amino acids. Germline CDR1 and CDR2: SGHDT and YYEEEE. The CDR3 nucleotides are TGTGCCAGCAGCGGAACTCGGGACAGGATCTATGGCTACACCTTC. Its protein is CASSGTRDRIYGYTF.

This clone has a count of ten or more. CDR3 residues: CSVVGGTTNEKLFF. As DNA, the CDR3 is TGCAGCGTTGTGGGGGGGACAACTAATGAAAAACTGTTTTTT. V gene TRBV29-1 combines with J gene TRBJ1-4; maybe TRBD1 (5 bases). Germline CDR1 is SQVTM and CDR2 is ANQGSEA. The CDR3 sequence is 14 residues long. Trimming removed 4 bases at V and 0 bases at J, with 9 bases between.

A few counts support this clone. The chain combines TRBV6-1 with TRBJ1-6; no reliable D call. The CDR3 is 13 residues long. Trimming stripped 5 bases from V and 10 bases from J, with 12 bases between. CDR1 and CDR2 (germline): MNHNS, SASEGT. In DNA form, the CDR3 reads TGTGCCAGCAGTCCCCAGTCGGGCTCACCCCTCCACTTT. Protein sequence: CASSPQSGSPLHF.

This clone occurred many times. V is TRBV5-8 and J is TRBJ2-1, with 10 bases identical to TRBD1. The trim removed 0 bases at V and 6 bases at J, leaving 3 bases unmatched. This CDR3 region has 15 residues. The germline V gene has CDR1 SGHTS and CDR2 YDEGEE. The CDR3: CASSLVWTGGNEQFF. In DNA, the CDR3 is TGTGCCAGCAGCTTGGTTTGGACAGGGGGCAATGAGCAGTTCTTC. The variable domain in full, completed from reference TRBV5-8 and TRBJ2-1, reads EAGVTQSPTHLIKTRGQQATLRCSPISGHTSVYWYQQALGLGLQFLLWYDEGEERNRGNFPPRFSGRQFPNYSSELNVNALELEDSALYLCASSLVWTGGNEQFFGPGTRLTVL.

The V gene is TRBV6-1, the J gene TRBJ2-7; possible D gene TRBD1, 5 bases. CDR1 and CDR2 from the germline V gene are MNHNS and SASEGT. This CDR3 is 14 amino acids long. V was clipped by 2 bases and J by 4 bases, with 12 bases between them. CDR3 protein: CASSEYDSDYEQYF. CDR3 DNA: TGTGCCAGCAGTGAATACGACAGTGATTACGAGCAGTACTTC.

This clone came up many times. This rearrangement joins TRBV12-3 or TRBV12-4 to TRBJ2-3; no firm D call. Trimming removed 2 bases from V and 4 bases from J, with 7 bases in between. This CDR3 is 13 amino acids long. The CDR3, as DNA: TGTGCCAGCAGTTTAAGGCTAGCAGATACGCAGTATTTT. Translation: CASSLRLADTQYF.

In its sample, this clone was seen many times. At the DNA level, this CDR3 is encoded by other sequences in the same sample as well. CDR3: CASSVRDGFNEQFF. CDR3 DNA sequence: TGTGCCAGCAGCGTCCGGGACGGATTCAATGAGCAGTTCTTC. The chain has TRBV27 and TRBJ2-1; tentatively, D is TRBD1 or TRBD2 (5 bases each). Germline V lookup: CDR1 MNHEY, CDR2 SMNVEV (reference sequence). CDR3 length: 14 residues. V lost 6 bases and J 6 bases, leaving 15 bases between the germline ends.

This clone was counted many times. CDR3 sequence: CASSVDPGTNTGELFF. CDR3 bases: TGTGCCAGCAGCGTAGATCCAGGGACGAACACCGGGGAGCTGTTTTTT. The J gene is TRBJ2-2, the V gene TRBV9, with TRBD1 as a possible D gene (5 bases). V was pared by 0 bases and J by 0 bases, with 9 bases between. This CDR3 has 16 residues. Germline V gene lookup returns CDR1 SGDLS and CDR2 YYNGEE.

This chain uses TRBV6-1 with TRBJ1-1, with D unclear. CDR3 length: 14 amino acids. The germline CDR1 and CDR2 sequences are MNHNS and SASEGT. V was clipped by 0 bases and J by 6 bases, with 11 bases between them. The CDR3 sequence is CASSEAGNSAEAFF. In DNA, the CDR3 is TGTGCCAGCAGTGAAGCAGGAAATAGCGCTGAAGCTTTCTTT.

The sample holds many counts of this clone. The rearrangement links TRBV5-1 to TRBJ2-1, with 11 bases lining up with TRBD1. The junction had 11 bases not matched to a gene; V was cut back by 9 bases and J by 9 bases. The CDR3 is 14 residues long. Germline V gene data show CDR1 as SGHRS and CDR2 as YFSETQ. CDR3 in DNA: TGCGCCACCTCCCGCGGGACAGGGGGGATTGAGCAGTTCTTC. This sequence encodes CATSRGTGGIEQFF.

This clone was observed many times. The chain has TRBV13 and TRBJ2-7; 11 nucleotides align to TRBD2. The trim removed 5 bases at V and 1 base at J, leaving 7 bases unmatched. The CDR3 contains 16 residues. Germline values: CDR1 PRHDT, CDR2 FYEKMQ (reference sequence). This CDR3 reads CASSTSGTSGSYEQYF. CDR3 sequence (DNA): TGTGCCAGCAGCACCTCCGGGACTAGCGGATCCTACGAGCAGTACTTC.

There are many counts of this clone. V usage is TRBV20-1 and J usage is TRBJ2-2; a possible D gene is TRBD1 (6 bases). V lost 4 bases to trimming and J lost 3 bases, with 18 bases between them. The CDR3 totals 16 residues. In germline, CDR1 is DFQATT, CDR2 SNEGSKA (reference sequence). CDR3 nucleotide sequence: TGCAGTGCTAAGGGACACTTCTCCTGGGACACCGGGGAGCTGTTTTTT. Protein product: CSAKGHFSWDTGELFF.

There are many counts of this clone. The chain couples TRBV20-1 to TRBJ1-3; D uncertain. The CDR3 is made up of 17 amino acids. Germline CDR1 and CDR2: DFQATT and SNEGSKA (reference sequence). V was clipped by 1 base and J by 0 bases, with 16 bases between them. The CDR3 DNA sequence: TGCAGTGCTAGAGCCCAAAGTGTAGGAGTCTCTGGAAACACCATATATTTT. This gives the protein CSARAQSVGVSGNTIYF.

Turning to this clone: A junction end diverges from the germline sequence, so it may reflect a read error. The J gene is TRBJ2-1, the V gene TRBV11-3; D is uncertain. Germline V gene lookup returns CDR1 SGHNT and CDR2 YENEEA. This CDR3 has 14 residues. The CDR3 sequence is CASSPVTRLDEHFF. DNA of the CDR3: TGTGCCAGCAGCCCCGTGACCCGCCTCGATGAGCATTTCTTC. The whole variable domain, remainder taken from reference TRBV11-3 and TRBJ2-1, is EAGVVQSPRYKIIEKKQPVAFWCNPISGHNTLYWYLQNLGQGPELLIRYENEEAVDDSQLPKDRFSAERLKGVDSTLKIQPAELGDSAVYLCASSPVTRLDEHFFGPGTRLTVL.

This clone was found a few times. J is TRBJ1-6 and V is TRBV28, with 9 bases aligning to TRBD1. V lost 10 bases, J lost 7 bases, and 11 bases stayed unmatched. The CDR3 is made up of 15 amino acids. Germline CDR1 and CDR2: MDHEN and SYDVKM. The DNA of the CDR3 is TGTGCCATTAGCAGGCTCGGACAGGGGAATTCACCCCTCCACTTT. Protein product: CAISRLGQGNSPLHF.

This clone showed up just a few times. The CDR3 nucleotides are TGTGCCAGCAGTTACCCCCCAGGGTGGCCCGGGCGTGAGCAGTACTTC. Translation: CASSYPPGWPGREQYF. V gene TRBV6-2 or TRBV6-3 combines with J gene TRBJ2-7; tentatively, D is TRBD1 (5 bases). Trimming took off 2 bases at V and 7 bases at J, with 21 bases between the two ends. Per the germline V gene, CDR1 is MNHEY and CDR2 is SVGEGT. The CDR3 sequence is 16 residues long.

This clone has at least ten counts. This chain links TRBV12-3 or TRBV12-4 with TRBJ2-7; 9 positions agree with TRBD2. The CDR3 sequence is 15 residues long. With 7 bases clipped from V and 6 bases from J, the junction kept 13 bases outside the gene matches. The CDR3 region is CASKLGGRADPEQYF. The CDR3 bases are TGTGCCAGCAAGTTAGGCGGGAGGGCCGATCCCGAGCAGTACTTC.

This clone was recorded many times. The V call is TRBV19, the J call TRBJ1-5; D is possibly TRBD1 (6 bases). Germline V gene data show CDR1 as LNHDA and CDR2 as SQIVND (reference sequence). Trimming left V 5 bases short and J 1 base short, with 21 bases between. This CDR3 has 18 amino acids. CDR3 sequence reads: CASSVGGPWIQSNQPQHF. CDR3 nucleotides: TGTGCCAGTAGTGTCGGGGGCCCATGGATACAGAGCAATCAGCCCCAGCATTTT.

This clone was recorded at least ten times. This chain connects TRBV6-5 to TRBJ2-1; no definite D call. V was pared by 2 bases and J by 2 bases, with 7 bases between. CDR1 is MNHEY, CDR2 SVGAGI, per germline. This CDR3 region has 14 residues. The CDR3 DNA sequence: TGTGCCAGCAGTTACATCGAACCCTACAATGAGCAGTTCTTC. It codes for CASSYIEPYNEQFF.

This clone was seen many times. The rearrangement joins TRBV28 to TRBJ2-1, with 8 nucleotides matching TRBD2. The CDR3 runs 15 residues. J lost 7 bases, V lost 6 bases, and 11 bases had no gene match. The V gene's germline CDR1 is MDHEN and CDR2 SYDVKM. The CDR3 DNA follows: TGTGCCAGCAGCAACCGAGCGGGAGCCCGGAATGAGCAGTTCTTC. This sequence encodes CASSNRAGARNEQFF.

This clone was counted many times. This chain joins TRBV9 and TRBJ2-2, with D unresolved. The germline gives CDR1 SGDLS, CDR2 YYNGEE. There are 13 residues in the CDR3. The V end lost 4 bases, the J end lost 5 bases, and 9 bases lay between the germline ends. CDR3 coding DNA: TGTGCCAGCAGCCCCATGGGTACCGGGGAGCTGTTTTTT. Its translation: CASSPMGTGELFF.

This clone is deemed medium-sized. The CDR3 coding sequence is TGCAGTGCCTACACAGGGGAGGATGTCTACGAGCAGTACTTC. Translated: CSAYTGEDVYEQYF. The gene calls are TRBV20-1 and TRBJ2-7; a weak D match, TRBD1 (7 bases). The germline V gene encodes CDR1 DFQATT and CDR2 SNEGSKA (reference sequence). Trimming removed 6 bases at V and 3 bases at J, with 18 bases between. The CDR3 extends over 14 amino acids.